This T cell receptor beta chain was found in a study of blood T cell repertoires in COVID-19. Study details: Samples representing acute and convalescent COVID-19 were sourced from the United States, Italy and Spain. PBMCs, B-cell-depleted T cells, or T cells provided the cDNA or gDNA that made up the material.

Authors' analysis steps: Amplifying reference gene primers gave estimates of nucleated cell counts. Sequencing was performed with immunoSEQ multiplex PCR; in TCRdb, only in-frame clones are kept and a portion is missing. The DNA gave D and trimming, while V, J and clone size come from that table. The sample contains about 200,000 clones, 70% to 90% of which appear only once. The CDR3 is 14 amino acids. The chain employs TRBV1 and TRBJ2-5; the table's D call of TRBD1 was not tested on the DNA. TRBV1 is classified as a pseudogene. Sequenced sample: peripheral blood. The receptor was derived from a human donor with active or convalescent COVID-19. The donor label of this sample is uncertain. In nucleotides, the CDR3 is TGCACCAGCAGCCAAGATGGCCAGGCGGAGACCCAGTACTTC. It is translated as CTSSQDGQAETQYF.